This T cell receptor beta chain was identified during a study of cytomegalovirus exposure and HLA in healthy donors. About the study: The use of the same platform for the 95 to 150 validation repertoires and the roughly 680 first-cohort repertoires was reported by a later analysis. The study's findings and limits: Researchers reported that a few CMV-associated chains were confirmed in vitro as CMV antigen-specific. Cytomegalovirus status, reportedly, was diagnosed with high specificity and sensitivity by the classifier.

This clone was counted between two and nine times. The antigen remains unidentified. TCRdb's copy holds only in-frame clones and misses some; the assay was immunoSEQ multiplex PCR. The table includes roughly 220,000 clones, over 80% detected once. The sample taken for sequencing was PBMCs. The sequence was collected from a woman aged 25 to 45 in good health and CMV-seropositive.

For the CDR3, the DNA is TGTGCCTGGAATCTAGCGGGAGCGGGGGAGCAGTATTTT. It is translated as CAWNLAGAGEQYF. V is TRBV30 and J is TRBJ2-3, with 10 bases matching TRBD2. J gave up 11 bases and V 4 bases, and 9 bases lay outside the gene matches. Per the germline V gene, CDR1 is GTSNPN and CDR2 is SVGIG (reference sequence). There are 13 residues in the CDR3.